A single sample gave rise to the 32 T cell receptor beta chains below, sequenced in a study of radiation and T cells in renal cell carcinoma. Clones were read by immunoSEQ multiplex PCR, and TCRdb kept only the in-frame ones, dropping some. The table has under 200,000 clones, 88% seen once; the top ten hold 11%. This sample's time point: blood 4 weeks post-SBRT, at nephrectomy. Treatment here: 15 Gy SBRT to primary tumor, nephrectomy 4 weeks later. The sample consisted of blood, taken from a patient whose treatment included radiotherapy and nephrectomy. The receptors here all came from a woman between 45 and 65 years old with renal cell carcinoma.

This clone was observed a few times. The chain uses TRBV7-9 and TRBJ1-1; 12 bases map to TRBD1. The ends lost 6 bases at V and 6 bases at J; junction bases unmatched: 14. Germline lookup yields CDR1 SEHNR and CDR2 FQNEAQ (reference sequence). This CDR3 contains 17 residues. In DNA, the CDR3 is TGTGCCAGCAGTCGATCCGGGACAGGGGGCTTTAGCGCTGAAGCTTTCTTT. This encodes CASSRSGTGGFSAEAFF.

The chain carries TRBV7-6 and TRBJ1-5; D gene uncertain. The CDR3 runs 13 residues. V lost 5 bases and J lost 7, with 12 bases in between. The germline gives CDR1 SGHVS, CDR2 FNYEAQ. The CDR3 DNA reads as TGTGCCAGCAGCCCGAGACTAGGCCAGCCCCAGCATTTT. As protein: CASSPRLGQPQHF.

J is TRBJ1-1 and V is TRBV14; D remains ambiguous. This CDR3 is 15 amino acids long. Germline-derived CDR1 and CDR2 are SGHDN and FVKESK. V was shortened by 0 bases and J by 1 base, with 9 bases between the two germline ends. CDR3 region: CASSQDLQPNTEAFF. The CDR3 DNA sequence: TGTGCCAGCAGCCAAGATCTACAGCCGAACACTGAAGCTTTCTTT.

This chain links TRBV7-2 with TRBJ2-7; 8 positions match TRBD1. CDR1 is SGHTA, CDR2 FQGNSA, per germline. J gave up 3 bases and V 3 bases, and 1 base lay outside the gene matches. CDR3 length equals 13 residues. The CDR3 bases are TGTGCCAGCAGCTTCGGGACAGGCTACGAGCAGTACTTC. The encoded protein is CASSFGTGYEQYF.

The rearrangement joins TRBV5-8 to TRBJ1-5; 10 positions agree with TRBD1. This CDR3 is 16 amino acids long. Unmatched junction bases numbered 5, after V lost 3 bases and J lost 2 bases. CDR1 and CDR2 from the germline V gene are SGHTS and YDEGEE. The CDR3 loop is CASSSGQGVRNQPQHF. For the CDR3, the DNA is TGTGCCAGCAGCTCTGGACAGGGGGTTCGCAATCAGCCCCAGCATTTT. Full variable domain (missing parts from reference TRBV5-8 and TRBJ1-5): EAGVTQSPTHLIKTRGQQATLRCSPISGHTSVYWYQQALGLGLQFLLWYDEGEERNRGNFPPRFSGRQFPNYSSELNVNALELEDSALYLCASSSGQGVRNQPQHFGDGTRLSIL.

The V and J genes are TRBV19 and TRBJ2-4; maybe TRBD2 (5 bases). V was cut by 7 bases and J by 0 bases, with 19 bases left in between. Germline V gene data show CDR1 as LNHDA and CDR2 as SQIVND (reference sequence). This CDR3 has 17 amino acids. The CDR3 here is CASNPSPGSLAKNIQYF. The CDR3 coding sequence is TGTGCCAGTAACCCCTCCCCGGGGAGCCTAGCCAAAAACATTCAGTACTTC.

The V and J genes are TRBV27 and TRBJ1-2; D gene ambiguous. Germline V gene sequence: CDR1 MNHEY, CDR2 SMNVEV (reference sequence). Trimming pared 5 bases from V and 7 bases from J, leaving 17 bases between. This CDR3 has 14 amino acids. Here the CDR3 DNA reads TGTGCCAGCAGTCCCGCCGGGCCCCTGGGTGGCTACACCTTC. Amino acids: CASSPAGPLGGYTF.

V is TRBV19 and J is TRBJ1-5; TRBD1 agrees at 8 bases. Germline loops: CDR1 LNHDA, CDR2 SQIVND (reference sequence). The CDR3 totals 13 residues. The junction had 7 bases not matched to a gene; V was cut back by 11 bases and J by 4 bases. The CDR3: CAGSQGVNQPQHF. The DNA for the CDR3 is TGTGCCGGCTCACAGGGGGTGAATCAGCCCCAGCATTTT. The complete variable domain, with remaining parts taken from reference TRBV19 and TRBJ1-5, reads DGGITQSPKYLFRKEGQNVTLSCEQNLNHDAMYWYRQDPGQGLRLIYYSQIVNDFQKGDIAEGYSVSREKKESFPLTVTSAQKNPTAFYLCAGSQGVNQPQHFGDGTRLSIL.

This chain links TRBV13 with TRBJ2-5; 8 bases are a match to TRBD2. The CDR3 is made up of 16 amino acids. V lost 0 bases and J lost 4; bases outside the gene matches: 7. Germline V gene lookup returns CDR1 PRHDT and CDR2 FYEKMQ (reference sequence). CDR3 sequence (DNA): TGTGCCAGCAGCTTAGGCACCGGGGGGGCCGGAGAGACCCAGTACTTC. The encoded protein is CASSLGTGGAGETQYF.

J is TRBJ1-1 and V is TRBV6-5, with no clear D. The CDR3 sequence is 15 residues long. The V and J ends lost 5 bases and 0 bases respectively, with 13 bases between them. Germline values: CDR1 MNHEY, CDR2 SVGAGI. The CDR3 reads CASSTRRRMNTEAFF. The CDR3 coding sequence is TGTGCCAGCAGTACCCGAAGACGGATGAACACTGAAGCTTTCTTT.

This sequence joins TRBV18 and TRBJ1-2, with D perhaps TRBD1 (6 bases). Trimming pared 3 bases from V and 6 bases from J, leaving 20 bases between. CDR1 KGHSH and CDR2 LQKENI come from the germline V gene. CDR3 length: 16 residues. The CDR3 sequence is CASSPDIGTQLHGYTF. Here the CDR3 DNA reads TGTGCCAGCTCACCCGATATCGGGACACAGCTTCATGGCTACACCTTC.

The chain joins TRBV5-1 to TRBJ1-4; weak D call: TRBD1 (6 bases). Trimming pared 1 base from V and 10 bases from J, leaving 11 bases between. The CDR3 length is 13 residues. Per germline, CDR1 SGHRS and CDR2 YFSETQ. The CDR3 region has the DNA TGCGCCAGCAGCTTGTGGGAACAGGGAAAACTGTTTTTT. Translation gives CASSLWEQGKLFF.

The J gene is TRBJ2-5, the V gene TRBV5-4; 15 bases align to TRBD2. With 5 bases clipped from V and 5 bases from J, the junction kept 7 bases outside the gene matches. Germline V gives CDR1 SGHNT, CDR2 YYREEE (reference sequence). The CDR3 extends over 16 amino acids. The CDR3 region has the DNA TGTGCCAGCAGACCCGGGACTAGCGGGAGGAGTGAGACCCAGTACTTC. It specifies CASRPGTSGRSETQYF. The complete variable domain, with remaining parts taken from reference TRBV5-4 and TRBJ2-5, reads ETGVTQSPTHLIKTRGQQVTLRCSSQSGHNTVSWYQQALGQGPQFIFQYYREEENGRGNFPPRFSGLQFPNYSSELNVNALELDDSALYLCASRPGTSGRSETQYFGPGTRLLVL.

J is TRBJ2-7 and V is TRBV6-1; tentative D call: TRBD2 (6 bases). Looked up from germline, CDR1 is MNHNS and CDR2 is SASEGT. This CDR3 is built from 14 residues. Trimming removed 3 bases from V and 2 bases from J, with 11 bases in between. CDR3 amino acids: CASSDPGDTYEQYF. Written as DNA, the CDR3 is TGTGCCAGCAGTGACCCGGGGGATACCTACGAGCAGTACTTC.

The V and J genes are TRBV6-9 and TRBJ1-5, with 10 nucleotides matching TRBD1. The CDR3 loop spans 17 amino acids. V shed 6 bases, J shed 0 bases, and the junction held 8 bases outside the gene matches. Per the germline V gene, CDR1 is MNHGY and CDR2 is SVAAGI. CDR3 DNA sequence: TGTGCCAGCAGACACCCTGACAGGGGGCTTAGCAATCAGCCCCAGCATTTT. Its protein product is CASRHPDRGLSNQPQHF.

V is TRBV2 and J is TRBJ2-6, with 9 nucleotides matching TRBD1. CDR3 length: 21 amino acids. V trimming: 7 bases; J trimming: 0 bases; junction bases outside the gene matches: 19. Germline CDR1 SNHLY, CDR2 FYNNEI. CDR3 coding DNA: TGTGCCAGCACCCGAGTTTTAAGGGGGGGACAGGGATACTCTGGGGCCAACGTCCTGACTTTC. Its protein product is CASTRVLRGGQGYSGANVLTF.

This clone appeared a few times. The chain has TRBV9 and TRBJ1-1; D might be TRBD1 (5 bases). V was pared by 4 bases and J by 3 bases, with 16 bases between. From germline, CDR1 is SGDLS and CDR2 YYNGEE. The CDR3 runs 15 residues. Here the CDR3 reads CASSPLGDRDTEAFF. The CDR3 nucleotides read TGTGCCAGCAGCCCTTTGGGTGACAGAGACACTGAAGCTTTCTTT.

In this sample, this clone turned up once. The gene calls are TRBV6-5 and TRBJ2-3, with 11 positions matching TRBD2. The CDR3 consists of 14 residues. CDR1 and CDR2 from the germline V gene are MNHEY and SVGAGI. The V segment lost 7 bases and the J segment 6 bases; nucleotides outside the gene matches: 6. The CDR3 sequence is CASTRLAGSDTQYF. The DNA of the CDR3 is TGTGCCAGCACTCGACTAGCGGGGTCTGATACGCAGTATTTT.

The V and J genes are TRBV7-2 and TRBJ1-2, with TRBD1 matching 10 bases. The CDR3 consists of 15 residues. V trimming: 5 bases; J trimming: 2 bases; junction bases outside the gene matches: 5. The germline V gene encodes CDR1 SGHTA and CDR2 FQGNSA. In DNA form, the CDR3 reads TGTGCCAGCAGCAGACCGGGACAGGGGAACTATGGCTACACCTTC. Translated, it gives CASSRPGQGNYGYTF. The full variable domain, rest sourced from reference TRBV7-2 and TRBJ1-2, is GAGVSQSPSNKVTEKGKDVELRCDPISGHTALYWYRQSLGQGLEFLIYFQGNSAPDKSGLPSDRFSAERTGGSVSTLTIQRTQQEDSAVYLCASSRPGQGNYGYTFGSGTRLTVV.

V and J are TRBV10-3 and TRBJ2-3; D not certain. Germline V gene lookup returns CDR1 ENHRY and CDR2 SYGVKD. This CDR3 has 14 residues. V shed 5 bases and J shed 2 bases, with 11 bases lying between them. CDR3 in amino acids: CAISRGLDTDTQYF. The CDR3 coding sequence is TGTGCCATCAGTAGAGGTCTAGACACAGATACGCAGTATTTT.

The CDR3 DNA reads as TGTGCCAGCAGCTTAGTTAGACAGACTAGCGGGGGGCGGGTCGAGCAGTACTTC. This codes for CASSLVRQTSGGRVEQYF. The chain uses TRBV7-2 and TRBJ2-7, with TRBD2 matching over 13 bases. The CDR3 has 18 amino acids. The germline gives CDR1 SGHTA, CDR2 FQGNSA. The ends lost 1 base at V and 6 bases at J; junction bases unmatched: 12.

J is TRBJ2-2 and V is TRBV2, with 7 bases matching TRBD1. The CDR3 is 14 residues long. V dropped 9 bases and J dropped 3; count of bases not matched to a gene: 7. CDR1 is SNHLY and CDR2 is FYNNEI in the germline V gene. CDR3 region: CASLTGTDTGELFF. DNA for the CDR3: TGTGCCAGTTTGACAGGGACCGACACCGGGGAGCTGTTTTTT.

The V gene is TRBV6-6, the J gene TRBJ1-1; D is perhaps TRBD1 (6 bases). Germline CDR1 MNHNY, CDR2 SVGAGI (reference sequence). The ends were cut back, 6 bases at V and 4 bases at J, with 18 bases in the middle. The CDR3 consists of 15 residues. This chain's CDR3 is CASRDPRGPSTEAFF. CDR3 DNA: TGTGCCAGCAGGGACCCCAGGGGCCCCAGCACTGAAGCTTTCTTT.

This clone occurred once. The CDR3 region is CASSPLFGEQYF. The CDR3 nucleotides are TGTGCCAGCAGCCCCCTGTTCGGGGAGCAGTACTTC. The chain has TRBV5-6 and TRBJ2-7, with unresolved D. Per the germline V gene, CDR1 is SGHDT and CDR2 is YYEEEE. CDR3 length: 12 residues. V lost 4 bases to trimming and J lost 7 bases, with 12 bases between them.

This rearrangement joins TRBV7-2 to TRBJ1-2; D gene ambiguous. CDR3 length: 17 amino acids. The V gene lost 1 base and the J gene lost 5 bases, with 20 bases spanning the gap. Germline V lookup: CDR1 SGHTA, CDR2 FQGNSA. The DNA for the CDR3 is TGTGCCAGCAGCTTAGTAGGCCATAGTTGGGTCGGATATGGCTACACCTTC. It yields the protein CASSLVGHSWVGYGYTF.

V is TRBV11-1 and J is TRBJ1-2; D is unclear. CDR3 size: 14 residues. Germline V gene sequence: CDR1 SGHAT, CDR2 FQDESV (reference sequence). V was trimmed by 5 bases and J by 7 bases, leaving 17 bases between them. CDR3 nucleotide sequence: TGTGCCAGCAGCCCTCAGACGGGCCTTGGTGGCTACACCTTC. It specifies CASSPQTGLGGYTF.

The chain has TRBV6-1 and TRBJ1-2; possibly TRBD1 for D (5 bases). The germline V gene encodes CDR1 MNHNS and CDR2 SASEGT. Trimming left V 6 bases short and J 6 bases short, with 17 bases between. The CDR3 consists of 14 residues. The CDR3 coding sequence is TGTGCCAGCAGCGGTCTCTCAGGGATTAATGGCTACACCTTC. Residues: CASSGLSGINGYTF.

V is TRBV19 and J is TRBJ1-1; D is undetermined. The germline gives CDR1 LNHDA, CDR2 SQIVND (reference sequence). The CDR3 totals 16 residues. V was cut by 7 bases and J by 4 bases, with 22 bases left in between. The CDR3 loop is CASTKKWEGRLTEAFF. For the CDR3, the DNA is TGTGCCAGTACCAAAAAATGGGAGGGCCGCCTCACTGAAGCTTTCTTT.

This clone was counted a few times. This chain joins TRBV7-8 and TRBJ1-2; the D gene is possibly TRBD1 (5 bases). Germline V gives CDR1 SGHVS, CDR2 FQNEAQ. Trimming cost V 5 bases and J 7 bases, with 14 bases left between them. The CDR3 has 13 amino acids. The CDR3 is CASSPEGISGYTF. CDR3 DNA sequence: TGTGCCAGCAGCCCAGAGGGGATCTCTGGCTACACCTTC.

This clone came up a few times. Written as DNA, the CDR3 is TGTGCCAGTAGTACCACACGCGGGGCTGAAGCTTTCTTT. Its translation is CASSTTRGAEAFF. V is TRBV19 and J is TRBJ1-1; the D is unclear. CDR3 length equals 13 residues. Germline V gives CDR1 LNHDA, CDR2 SQIVND (reference sequence). Trimming removed 4 bases from V and 6 bases from J, with 12 bases in between. Variable domain in full (rest from reference TRBV19 and TRBJ1-1): DGGITQSPKYLFRKEGQNVTLSCEQNLNHDAMYWYRQDPGQGLRLIYYSQIVNDFQKGDIAEGYSVSREKKESFPLTVTSAQKNPTAFYLCASSTTRGAEAFFGQGTRLTVV.

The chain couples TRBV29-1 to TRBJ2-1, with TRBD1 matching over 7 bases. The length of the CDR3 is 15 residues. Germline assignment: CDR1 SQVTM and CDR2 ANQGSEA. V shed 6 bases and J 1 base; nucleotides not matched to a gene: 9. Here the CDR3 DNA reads TGCAGCGTGGCTGACAGGGCAGGATCCTACAATGAGCAGTTCTTC. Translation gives CSVADRAGSYNEQFF.

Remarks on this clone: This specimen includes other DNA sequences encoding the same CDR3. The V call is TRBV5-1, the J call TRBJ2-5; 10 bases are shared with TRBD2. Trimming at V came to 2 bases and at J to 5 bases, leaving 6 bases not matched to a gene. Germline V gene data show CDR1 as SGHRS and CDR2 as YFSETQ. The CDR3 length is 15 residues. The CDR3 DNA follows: TGCGCCAGCAGCTTAAGCGGGGGGGCCGGGGAGACCCAGTACTTC. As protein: CASSLSGGAGETQYF.